This T cell receptor (beta chain) emerged from a study of metastatic and nonmetastatic thyroid tumors. Across the whole study: Where malignant and benign thyroid patients were concerned, repertoires were compared across blood and tumor or nodule tissue.

Among the patients, none had received any treatment before thyroid surgery. In regard to this clone: The conserved final phenylalanine or tryptophan is absent from the CDR3, which likely points to a read error.

TCRdb re-processed the PCR reads through MiXCR. This sample has 60,000 to 75,000 clones, with just over 4% found just once. Per the germline V gene, CDR1 is SGHTA and CDR2 is FQGTGA. Trimming removed 1 base at V and 4 bases at J, with 10 bases between. The CDR3 is 14 amino acids. The clonotype was recovered from a female donor with papillary thyroid cancer or a benign thyroid nodule (not recorded which). Some clones in this sample may be carry-over from other donors' samples. The sequencing sample was made of blood. The V gene is TRBV7-3, the J gene TRBJ1-1; D is possibly TRBD1 (5 bases). CDR3 protein: CASSLNTRGTEAFS. CDR3 nucleotides: TGTGCCAGCAGCTTAAACACGAGGGGCACTGAAGCTTTCTCT.